The entry below gives a single TCR beta chain sequence along with its context. Clones were sequenced by immunoSEQ multiplex PCR, and TCRdb holds only the in-frame ones, with some missing. The repertoire includes about 2.3 million clones, about nine tenths of them detected once, and 0.37% sits in the top ten. This sample is drawn from a study of shared clonotypes between healthy human individuals. Trimming pared 5 bases from V and 7 bases from J, leaving 14 bases between. In germline, CDR1 is MDHEN, CDR2 SYDVKM. There are 14 residues in the CDR3. V usage is TRBV28 and J usage is TRBJ1-4, with a tentative D call TRBD1 (6 bases). The receptor was derived from a man younger than 35 in good health. Some clones in this sample may be carry-over from other donors' samples. The specimen was naive CD4+ T cells from PBMCs. Subset noted: CD45RA+ positively selected. The CDR3 region is CASSLGTIGEKLFF. In nucleotides, the CDR3 is TGTGCCAGCAGTCTAGGGACAATTGGTGAAAAACTGTTTTTT.